Shown below are 7 T cell receptor beta chains from a single sample sequenced in a study of neoadjuvant anti-PD-1 for oral cavity cancer. Here immunoSEQ multiplex PCR was the method, and the copy in TCRdb shows in-frame clones only, minus some. The sample holds approximately 17,000 clones, about 78% seen once. Sequenced material: PBMCs, taken before nivolumab (anti-PD-1) treatment. The receptors come from a person aged 40 to 85 with oral cavity squamous cell carcinoma.

This clone was picked up one time. The V gene is TRBV7-8, the J gene TRBJ2-1; TRBD2 matches 9 bases. Germline V CDR1 and CDR2: SGHVS, FQNEAQ. The CDR3 sequence is 15 residues long. The V and J ends lost 7 bases and 9 bases, in that order; junction bases with no gene match: 13. The chain's CDR3 is CASTPREGQFREQFF. As DNA, the CDR3 is TGTGCCAGCACGCCGCGGGAGGGCCAGTTCCGTGAGCAGTTCTTC.

The chain combines TRBV19 with TRBJ2-1; tentative D call: TRBD2 (5 bases). Germline V lookup: CDR1 LNHDA, CDR2 SQIVND (reference sequence). V was pared by 5 bases and J by 6 bases, with 14 bases between. The CDR3 has 14 residues. This chain's CDR3 is CASSSLAPSNEQFF. Written as DNA, the CDR3 is TGTGCCAGTAGTTCGCTAGCCCCTAGCAATGAGCAGTTCTTC. The full variable domain, its missing parts supplied by reference TRBV19 and TRBJ2-1, is DGGITQSPKYLFRKEGQNVTLSCEQNLNHDAMYWYRQDPGQGLRLIYYSQIVNDFQKGDIAEGYSVSREKKESFPLTVTSAQKNPTAFYLCASSSLAPSNEQFFGPGTRLTVL.

The gene calls are TRBV4-1 and TRBJ2-1; D remains unclear. The germline V gene encodes CDR1 MGHRA and CDR2 YSYEKL. With 4 bases removed from V and 4 bases from J, the gap between germline ends came to 8 bases. The CDR3 extends over 13 amino acids. The CDR3 DNA reads TGCGCCAGCAGCCCGTTGGCGTACAATGAGCAGTTCTTC. Encoded protein: CASSPLAYNEQFF.

The chain is built from TRBV5-1 and TRBJ2-3; D is possibly TRBD1 (6 bases). The CDR3 covers 15 residues. The germline CDR1 and CDR2 sequences are SGHRS and YFSETQ. Between the trimmed V and J ends, which lost 6 bases and 0 bases, there was a span of 14 bases. The CDR3 spells CASTVTGISTDTQYF. The CDR3, as DNA: TGCGCCAGCACCGTTACAGGGATTAGCACAGATACGCAGTATTTT.

This clone has just one count. This rearrangement joins TRBV6-1 to TRBJ1-3; D not certain. This CDR3 is 14 amino acids long. V dropped 10 bases and J dropped 0 bases, with 13 bases sitting between them. Germline V lookup: CDR1 MNHNS, CDR2 SASEGT. CDR3 in amino acids: CATVGPRSGNTIYF. The CDR3 DNA sequence: TGTGCCACCGTAGGTCCGCGCTCTGGAAACACCATATATTTT.

This rearrangement joins TRBV4-1 to TRBJ2-7; D is perhaps TRBD2 (6 bases). Trimming left V 4 bases short and J 6 bases short, with 19 bases between. Germline lookup yields CDR1 MGHRA and CDR2 YSYEKL. The CDR3 sequence is 15 residues long. The DNA for the CDR3 is TGCGCCAGCAGCCCCTGGACTACTCGAGATCTCGAGCAGTACTTC. It is translated as CASSPWTTRDLEQYF.

This chain links TRBV27 with TRBJ2-1; a possible D gene is TRBD1 (6 bases). Trimming pared 3 bases from V and 10 bases from J, leaving 13 bases between. The CDR3 has 13 residues. Germline V gene data show CDR1 as MNHEY and CDR2 as SMNVEV (reference sequence). The CDR3: CASSFDRPGEQFF. CDR3 DNA sequence: TGTGCCAGCAGTTTCGACAGGCCCGGGGAGCAGTTCTTC.